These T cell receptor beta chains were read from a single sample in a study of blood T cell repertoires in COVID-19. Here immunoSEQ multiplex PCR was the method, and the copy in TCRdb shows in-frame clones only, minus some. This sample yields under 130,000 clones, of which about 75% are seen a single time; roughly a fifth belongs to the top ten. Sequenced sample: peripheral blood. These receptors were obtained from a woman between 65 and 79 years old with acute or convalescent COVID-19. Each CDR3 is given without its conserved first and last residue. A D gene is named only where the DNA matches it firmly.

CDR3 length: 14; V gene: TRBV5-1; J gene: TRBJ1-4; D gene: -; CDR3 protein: ASSLFGGGTNEKLF
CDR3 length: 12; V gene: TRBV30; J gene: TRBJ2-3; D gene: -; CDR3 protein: AWNRGGPTDTQY
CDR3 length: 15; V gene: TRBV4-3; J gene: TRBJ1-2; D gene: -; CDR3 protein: ASSRRLGEGSYYGYT
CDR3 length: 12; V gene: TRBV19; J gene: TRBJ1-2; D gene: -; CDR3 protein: ASSWGQTNYGYT
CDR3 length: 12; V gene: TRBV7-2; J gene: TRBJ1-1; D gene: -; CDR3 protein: ASSPTGGNTEAF
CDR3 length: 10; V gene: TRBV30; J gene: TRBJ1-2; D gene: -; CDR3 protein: AWSRGNYGYT
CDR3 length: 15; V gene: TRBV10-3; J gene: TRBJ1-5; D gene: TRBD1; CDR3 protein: ASTGDGPNYSNQPQH
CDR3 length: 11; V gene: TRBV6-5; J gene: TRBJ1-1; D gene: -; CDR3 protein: ASSPRLNTEAF
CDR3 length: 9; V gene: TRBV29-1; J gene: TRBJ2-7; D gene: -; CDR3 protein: SVVRAYEQY
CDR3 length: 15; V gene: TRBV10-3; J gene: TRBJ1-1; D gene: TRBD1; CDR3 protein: AISESTTGQGVREAF
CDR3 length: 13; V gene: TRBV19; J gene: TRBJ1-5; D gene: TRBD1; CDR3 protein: ASSIEGTGNQPQH
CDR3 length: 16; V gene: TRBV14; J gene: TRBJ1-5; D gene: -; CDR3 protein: ASSQGGREGPSNQPQH
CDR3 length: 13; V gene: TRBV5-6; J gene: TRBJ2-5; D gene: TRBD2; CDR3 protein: ASSLNSGVRETQY
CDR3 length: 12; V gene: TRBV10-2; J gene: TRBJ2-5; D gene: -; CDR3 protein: ASSENGPGETQY
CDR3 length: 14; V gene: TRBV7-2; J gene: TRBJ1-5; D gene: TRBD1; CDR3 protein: ASADRDLGRDQPQH
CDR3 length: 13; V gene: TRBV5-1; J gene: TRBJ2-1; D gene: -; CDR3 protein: ASGPTGPAYNEQF
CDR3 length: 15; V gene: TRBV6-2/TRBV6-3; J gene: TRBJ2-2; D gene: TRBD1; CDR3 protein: ASSYLAGGTNTGELF
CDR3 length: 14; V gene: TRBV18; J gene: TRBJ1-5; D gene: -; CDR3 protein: ASSPVSLIGNQPQH
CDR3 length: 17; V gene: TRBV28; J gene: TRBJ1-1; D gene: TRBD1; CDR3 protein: ASSLRGQGQKRRNTEAF
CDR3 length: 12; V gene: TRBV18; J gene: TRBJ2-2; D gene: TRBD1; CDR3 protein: ASSGDSDTGELF
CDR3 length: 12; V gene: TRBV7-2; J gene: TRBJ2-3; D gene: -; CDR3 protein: ASSPRQRTDTQY
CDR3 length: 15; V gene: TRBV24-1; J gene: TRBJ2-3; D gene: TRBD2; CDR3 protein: ATSDRGGGALSDTQY
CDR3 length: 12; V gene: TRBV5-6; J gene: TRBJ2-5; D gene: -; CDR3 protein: ASSLQGYQETQY
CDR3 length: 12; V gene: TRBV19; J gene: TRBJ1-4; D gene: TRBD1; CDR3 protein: ASSTGTGYEKLF
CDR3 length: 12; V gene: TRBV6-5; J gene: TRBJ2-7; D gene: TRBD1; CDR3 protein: ASSYEQGVYEQY
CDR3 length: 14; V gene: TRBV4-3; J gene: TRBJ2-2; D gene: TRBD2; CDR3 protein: ASSLTSGANTGELF
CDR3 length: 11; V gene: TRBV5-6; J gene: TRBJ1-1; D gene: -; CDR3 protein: ASSLPRGTEAF
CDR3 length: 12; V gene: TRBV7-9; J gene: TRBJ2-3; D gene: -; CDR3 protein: ASSLSGSTDTQY
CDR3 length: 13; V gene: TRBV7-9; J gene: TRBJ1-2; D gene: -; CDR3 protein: ASSLVNSLDIVYT
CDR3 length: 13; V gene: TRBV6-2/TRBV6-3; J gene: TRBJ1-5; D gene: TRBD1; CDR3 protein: ASSARTGGVQPQH
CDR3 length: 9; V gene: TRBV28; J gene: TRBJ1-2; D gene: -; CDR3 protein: ATLRIYGYT
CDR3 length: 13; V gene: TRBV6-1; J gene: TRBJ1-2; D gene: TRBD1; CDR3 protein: ASSEGNRGTYGYT
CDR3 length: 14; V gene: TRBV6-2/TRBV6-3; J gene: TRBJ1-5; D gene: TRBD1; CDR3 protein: ASSRTGGGSNQPQH
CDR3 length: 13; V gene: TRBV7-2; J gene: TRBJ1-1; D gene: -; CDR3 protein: ASSFRGQRNTEAF
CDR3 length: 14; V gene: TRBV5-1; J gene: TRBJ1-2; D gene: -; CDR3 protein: ASSLAGRTDRDGYT
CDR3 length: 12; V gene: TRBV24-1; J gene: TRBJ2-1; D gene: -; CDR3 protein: ATSRGSSYNEQF
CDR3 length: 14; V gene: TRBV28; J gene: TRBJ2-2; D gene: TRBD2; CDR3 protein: ASSSSGGPNTGELF
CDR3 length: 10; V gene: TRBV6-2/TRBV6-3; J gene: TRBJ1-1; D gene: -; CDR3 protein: ASSWSAVEAF
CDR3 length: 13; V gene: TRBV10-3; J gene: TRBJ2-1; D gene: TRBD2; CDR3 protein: AISGGLADLGEQF
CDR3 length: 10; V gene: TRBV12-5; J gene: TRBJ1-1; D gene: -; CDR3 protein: ASGSGVTEAF
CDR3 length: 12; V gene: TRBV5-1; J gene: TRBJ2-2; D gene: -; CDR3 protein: ASADGQNTGELF
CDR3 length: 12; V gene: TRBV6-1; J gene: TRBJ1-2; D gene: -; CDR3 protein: ASSDGGRTYGYT
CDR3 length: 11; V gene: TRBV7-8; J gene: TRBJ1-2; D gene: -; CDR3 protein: ASSLVDALGVT
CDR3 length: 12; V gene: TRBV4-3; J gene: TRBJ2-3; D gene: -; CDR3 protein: ASSQAGRADTQY
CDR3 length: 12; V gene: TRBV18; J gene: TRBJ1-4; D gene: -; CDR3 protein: ASSEGLRNEKLF
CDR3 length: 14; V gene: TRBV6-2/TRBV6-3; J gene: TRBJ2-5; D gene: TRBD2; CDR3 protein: ASSWTSGGTQETQY